Listed below are T cell receptor beta chains from one sample, sequenced in a study of blood T cell repertoires in COVID-19. Profiled with immunoSEQ multiplex PCR; TCRdb holds only in-frame clones, not every one. The table has about 60,000 clones, 84% seen once; the top ten hold 15% to 20%. Sequences were obtained from peripheral blood. The receptors here all came from a man in his 60s with COVID-19, enrolled during active disease. Both conserved end residues are part of each CDR3. A D gene is named only where the DNA matches it firmly. Where a row states a size, it is once, few, many or the class of an expanded clone; other rows omit it.

CDR3nt,CDR3aa,v_gene,j_gene,d_gene,abundance
TGTGCCAGCAGGTCCTCCCGGGGGGGGTTGTTCTTC,CASRSSRGGLFF,TRBV9,TRBJ2-1,TRBD2,NA
TGTGCCAGCAGAAACGCTCCGGGCGGGTACACTGAAGCTTTCTTT,CASRNAPGGYTEAFF,TRBV28,TRBJ1-1,NA,NA
TGTGCCAGCAGCTTAGGGACAGGGACCACAGATACGCAGTATTTT,CASSLGTGTTDTQYF,TRBV7-9,TRBJ2-3,TRBD1,NA
TGTGCCAGCAGCTTACAGGGGATGGCTGAAGCTTTCTTT,CASSLQGMAEAFF,TRBV7-3,TRBJ1-1,NA,NA
TGTGCCAGCAGCCGAGGGCAGGGGGGTTACAATCAGCCCCAGCATTTT,CASSRGQGGYNQPQHF,TRBV7-9,TRBJ1-5,TRBD1,NA
TGTGCCAGCAGCGCAGGGGGCGCAGGCACAGATACGCAGTATTTT,CASSAGGAGTDTQYF,TRBV2,TRBJ2-3,TRBD1,NA
TGTGCCAGCAGTTTAAATTATGTCTTAGATACGCAGTATTTT,CASSLNYVLDTQYF,TRBV27,TRBJ2-3,NA,NA
TGTGCCAGCAGGAATCCGACAGGGGTGGATAATTCACCCCTCCACTTT,CASRNPTGVDNSPLHF,TRBV2,TRBJ1-6,TRBD1,NA
TGTGCCAGCTTCTTGTCGGGAGCCTACGAGCAGTACTTC,CASFLSGAYEQYF,TRBV5-5,TRBJ2-7,NA,NA
TGTGCCAGCAGCCCGGGGTCGGGCAATCAGCCCCAGCATTTT,CASSPGSGNQPQHF,TRBV5-6,TRBJ1-5,NA,NA
TGCGCCAGCAGCCAACCGGGACAGGTGGTTTACGAGCAGTACTTC,CASSQPGQVVYEQYF,TRBV5-1,TRBJ2-7,TRBD1,NA
TGTGCCACCAGCCGACAGGGTGTGGACTATGGCTACACCTTC,CATSRQGVDYGYTF,TRBV24-1,TRBJ1-2,TRBD1,once
TGTGCCAGCAGGGAACCGGGACTTCAAGAGACCCAGTACTTC,CASREPGLQETQYF,TRBV11-2,TRBJ2-5,NA,NA
TGTGCCAGTAGTATAGAGGGGGCAGGACCCATCCCCTATGGCTACACCTTC,CASSIEGAGPIPYGYTF,TRBV19,TRBJ1-2,NA,NA
TGTGCCAGCAGCGTAACTTCCGGTAGGGGACTAGCCACAGATACGCACCATTTT,CASSVTSGRGLATDTHHF,TRBV9,TRBJ2-3,TRBD2,NA
TGCGCCGGCGGCCCGCCAGGGAGGGAGGAGACCCAGTACTTC,CAGGPPGREETQYF,TRBV5-1,TRBJ2-5,TRBD2,NA
TGTGCCAGCTCACCCGGGACAGGGGAACGCGAGCAGTACTTC,CASSPGTGEREQYF,TRBV18,TRBJ2-7,TRBD1,NA
TGTGCCAGCAGCTTGAGGCTGGCGGGGGGGCAAGATACGCAGTATTTT,CASSLRLAGGQDTQYF,TRBV7-2,TRBJ2-3,TRBD2,once
TGTGCCACCAGTGATTTGCCCCGGGACAGTATGAACAATGAGCAGTTCTTC,CATSDLPRDSMNNEQFF,TRBV24-1,TRBJ2-1,TRBD1,NA
TGTGCCAGCAGTGAAGGGCGGGAAGCTTTCTTT,CASSEGREAFF,TRBV6-1,TRBJ1-1,NA,NA
TGTGCCAGCAGTTACTCGACCACAGTCGCCTATGGCTACACCTTC,CASSYSTTVAYGYTF,TRBV6-6,TRBJ1-2,NA,NA
TGTGCCAGCAGCAGGGATTCACCCCTCCACTTT,CASSRDSPLHF,TRBV6-6,TRBJ1-6,NA,NA
TGTGCCAGCTCACCCTCTTCTACTAGCGGGAACACCGGGGAGCTGTTTTTT,CASSPSSTSGNTGELFF,TRBV18,TRBJ2-2,TRBD2,NA
TGTGCTAGTGGTTTGGTTTTTAGGACACCCGGTACCGGGGAGCTGTTTTTT,CASGLVFRTPGTGELFF,TRBV12-5,TRBJ2-2,NA,NA
TGTGCCAGCAGACCTACCCAGACAGGGGGGGAACGAGCTGAAGCTTTCTTT,CASRPTQTGGERAEAFF,TRBV27,TRBJ1-1,TRBD1,NA
TGCGCCAGCAGCTCCAGGGTGTCCGAGACCCAGTACTTC,CASSSRVSETQYF,TRBV5-1,TRBJ2-5,NA,once
TGCAGCGTTGAATGGACGGGGGCACCAGTGAAGGATCGGGACAGAGCCTACGAGCAGTACTTC,CSVEWTGAPVKDRDRAYEQYF,TRBV29-1,TRBJ2-7,NA,NA
TGTGCCAGCAGTGCCGGGACAAACCTCTTCTACGAGCAGTACTTC,CASSAGTNLFYEQYF,TRBV2,TRBJ2-7,NA,NA
TGTGCCAGCTCGCCGACTTCGGAGGATTCACCCCTCCACTTT,CASSPTSEDSPLHF,TRBV18,TRBJ1-6,NA,NA
TGTGCCAGCAGTTTCTTACAGGGTCGCTCCTACGAGCAGTACTTC,CASSFLQGRSYEQYF,TRBV28,TRBJ2-7,NA,NA
TGCGCCAGCAGCTTGGCCTTGGGGCGGGGAACGGGTGGCTACACCTTC,CASSLALGRGTGGYTF,TRBV5-1,TRBJ1-2,NA,NA
TGTGCCAGCAGCCCAGGACTAGCGTCCTACAATGAGCAGTTCTTC,CASSPGLASYNEQFF,TRBV5-4,TRBJ2-1,TRBD2,NA
TGTGCCAGCAGTTCTACCACCACTAACACAGATACGCAGTATTTT,CASSSTTTNTDTQYF,TRBV6-2/TRBV6-3,TRBJ2-3,NA,NA
TGTGCCAGCAGGGCAGAACAGGGGGGCACTGAAGCTTTCTTT,CASRAEQGGTEAFF,TRBV6-5,TRBJ1-1,TRBD1,NA
TGTGCCAGTCCTCCCTCTAATGAAAAACTGTTTTTT,CASPPSNEKLFF,TRBV5-3,TRBJ1-4,NA,NA
TGTGCTAGTGGAGCTAGGGGGGGCGTTGGATCCTACAATGAGCAGTTCTTC,CASGARGGVGSYNEQFF,TRBV12-5,TRBJ2-1,NA,NA
TGCGCCAGCAGCCCAGACAGCACCTATGGCTACACCTTC,CASSPDSTYGYTF,TRBV5-1,TRBJ1-2,NA,NA
TGTGCCAGCAGGATGACAGGGGAAGAGACCCAGTACTTC,CASRMTGEETQYF,TRBV28,TRBJ2-5,TRBD1,NA
TGTGCCAGCGCTAGGGACTCGCAAGAGACCCAGTACTTC,CASARDSQETQYF,TRBV6-4,TRBJ2-5,NA,NA
TGTGCCAGCAAGGTTAAAGCTAGGGAGTGGAATGAGCAGTTCTTC,CASKVKAREWNEQFF,TRBV11-3,TRBJ2-1,NA,NA
TGTGCCAGCAGCTTAGCAGGGCGGGGGGACCAAGAGACCCAGTACTTC,CASSLAGRGDQETQYF,TRBV7-9,TRBJ2-5,TRBD2,few
TGTGCCAGCAGTGTAACACGTTACGAGCAGTACTTC,CASSVTRYEQYF,TRBV2,TRBJ2-7,NA,NA
TGCGCCAGCAGCTTGTTAGGAGGGGGCAATCAGCCCCAGCATTTT,CASSLLGGGNQPQHF,TRBV5-1,TRBJ1-5,NA,few
TGTGCCAGCAGTCCCGTAAATCAGCCCCAGCATTTT,CASSPVNQPQHF,TRBV2,TRBJ1-5,NA,NA
TGTGCCAGCAGCCTCGGCAGGGCCCCATCTGGGGCCAACGTCCTGACTTTC,CASSLGRAPSGANVLTF,TRBV3-1/TRBV3-2,TRBJ2-6,NA,NA
TGCGCCAGCAGTGAGGCCTGGGGGGGGAGAGGCGGGGAGCTGTTTTTT,CASSEAWGGRGGELFF,TRBV10-1,TRBJ2-2,TRBD2,NA
TGTGCCAGCAGCCAAGTTGCGGGACAGAGCTCCTACGGGCAGTACTTC,CASSQVAGQSSYGQYF,TRBV4-2,TRBJ2-7,NA,NA
TGCGCCAGCAGCCAAGAAGGGACTGTCTCCTACGAGCAGTACTTC,CASSQEGTVSYEQYF,TRBV4-1,TRBJ2-7,NA,NA
TGTGCCAGCGGACTAGACTACAATGAGCAGTTCTTC,CASGLDYNEQFF,TRBV2,TRBJ2-1,TRBD2,NA